This T cell receptor (beta chain) was captured by sequencing in a study of cytomegalovirus exposure and HLA in healthy donors. For the study at large: Roughly 80 million unique TCRs from HLA-typed donors made up an early data release.

Nominally healthy donors provided the samples, though records likely missed some immune exposures. Concerning this clone: Its target is not known.

PCR employed 60 Vbeta and 13 Jbeta primers. Method: immunoSEQ multiplex PCR; TCRdb's copy keeps in-frame clones and lacks some. The sample shows approximately 120,000 clones, over 70% of them seen only once. The germline V gene has CDR1 GTSNPN and CDR2 SVGIG (reference sequence). Trimming cost V 0 bases and J 0 bases; bases outside gene matches: 14. This CDR3 spans 19 amino acids. Notes on the study in general: There were under 200 TCR beta chains listed as cytomegalovirus-associated. In a later analysis, at a false discovery rate of 0.05, 15,000 to 20,000 TCR beta sequences were associated with HLA alleles.

The sample comprised PBMCs. This clonotype originated in a man aged 30 to 39 in good health and CMV-seronegative. This chain uses TRBV30 with TRBJ2-5, with TRBD2 identical over 9 bases. The CDR3 loop reads CAWSVMYRVAGANQETQYF. The CDR3, as DNA: TGTGCCTGGAGTGTCATGTACAGGGTAGCGGGAGCTAACCAAGAGACCCAGTACTTC.